A selection of T cell receptor beta chains follows, all from one sample in a study of cytomegalovirus exposure and HLA in healthy donors. Assay: immunoSEQ multiplex PCR; the TCRdb copy retains only in-frame clones and omits some. In the table there are 150,000 to 180,000 clones, about 84% of which are singletons. Sequencing input: PBMCs. The receptors shown here come from a woman aged 35 to 49 in good health and CMV-seropositive. Each CDR3 is given with its conserved first and last residue. Each record gives: D gene, clone size, J gene, V gene, CDR3 DNA, CDR3 protein. The D gene is left open where the match is weak. Some rows have no size entry. The others give once, few or many, or a class for an expanded clone.

>NA|NA|TRBJ2-3|TRBV10-2
TGCGCCAGCAGTGAGGTGCGGCGGGCGGGTACAGATACGCAGTATTTT
CASSEVRRAGTDTQYF
>NA|NA|TRBJ1-1|TRBV5-1
TGCGCCAGCAGCGGGGGGGTCGGACGCACTGAAGCTTTCTTT
CASSGGVGRTEAFF
>TRBD1|NA|TRBJ2-1|TRBV9
TGTGCCAGCAGCGTAGTCGGGACAGACAATGAGCAGTTCTTC
CASSVVGTDNEQFF
>NA|NA|TRBJ2-1|TRBV2
TGTGCCAGCAGTGATGGGAGCTACAATGAGCAGTTCTTC
CASSDGSYNEQFF
>TRBD1|medium-sized|TRBJ2-7|TRBV30
TGTGCCTGGAGTCCCGGACAGGGCTACGAGCAGTACTTC
CAWSPGQGYEQYF
>NA|NA|TRBJ1-6|TRBV7-6
TGTGCCAGCAGCCCCAGACTGAGAGATTCACCCCTCCACTTT
CASSPRLRDSPLHF
>TRBD2|few|TRBJ2-2|TRBV4-2
TGTGCCAGCAGTCCGGTTACTTCCTGGACTAGCACCAACACCGGGGAGCTGTTTTTT
CASSPVTSWTSTNTGELFF
>NA|NA|TRBJ1-5|TRBV28
TGTGCCAGCAGTTACAGGGCCGACAATCGGCCCCAGCATTTT
CASSYRADNRPQHF
>NA|NA|TRBJ2-5|TRBV11-1
TGTGCCAGCAGGGGCGAGACCCAGTACTTC
CASRGETQYF
>TRBD1|NA|TRBJ1-2|TRBV6-5
TGTGCCAGCAGTTACCGGGACAGGCGGCCTAACTATGGCTACACCTTC
CASSYRDRRPNYGYTF
>TRBD2|NA|TRBJ2-3|TRBV5-5
TGTGCCAGCAGCTTTCGAGCGGGAGGTACAGATACGCAGTATTTT
CASSFRAGGTDTQYF
>TRBD1|NA|TRBJ1-2|TRBV29-1
TGCAGCGTTCGCCGCAGGGGGCAAGGTCGGAACTATGGCTACACCTTC
CSVRRRGQGRNYGYTF
>TRBD1|NA|TRBJ2-3|TRBV19
TGTGCCAGTAGTATGAGGGACAGGGGGCGGACAGATACGCAGTATTTT
CASSMRDRGRTDTQYF
>TRBD2|NA|TRBJ2-7|TRBV14
TGTGCCAGCAGCCAAGTCGGCGGGAGCCACGAGCAGTACTTC
CASSQVGGSHEQYF
>NA|few|TRBJ2-3|TRBV25-1
TGTGCCAGCAGGGCAGGCGATACGCAGTATTTT
CASRAGDTQYF
>TRBD1|few|TRBJ2-1|TRBV29-1
TGCAGCGTTGGGACAGGGTTGTCTCGCTATCAACGCAGAAAGAACAGTGAGCAGTTCTTC
CSVGTGLSRYQRRKNSEQFF